This T cell receptor beta chain was identified during a study of spatial heterogeneity in lung cancer. The V gene's germline CDR1 is LGHNA and CDR2 YSLEER. The CDR3 runs to 17 residues. J gave up 5 bases and V 0 bases, and 10 bases lay outside the gene matches. Time point noted: blood at routine non-recurrence follow-up after resection. Unsorted whole RNA samples from tumor, nontumor lung or frozen PBMC were sequenced. TCRdb fed the 5' RACE reads into MiXCR, producing one record per CDR3 protein. Of about 94,000 distinct CDR3 sequences in the sample, just under 20% were seen once. This chain links TRBV4-3 with TRBJ2-5; 9 bases align to TRBD2. The sample in question was PBMCs, obtained at follow-up. This TCR was sampled from a male donor with early-stage non-small cell lung cancer. The CDR3 is CASSQDLGLAGRETQYF. The DNA of the CDR3 is TGCGCCAGCAGCCAAGATTTGGGCCTAGCGGGGCGTGAGACCCAGTACTTC.